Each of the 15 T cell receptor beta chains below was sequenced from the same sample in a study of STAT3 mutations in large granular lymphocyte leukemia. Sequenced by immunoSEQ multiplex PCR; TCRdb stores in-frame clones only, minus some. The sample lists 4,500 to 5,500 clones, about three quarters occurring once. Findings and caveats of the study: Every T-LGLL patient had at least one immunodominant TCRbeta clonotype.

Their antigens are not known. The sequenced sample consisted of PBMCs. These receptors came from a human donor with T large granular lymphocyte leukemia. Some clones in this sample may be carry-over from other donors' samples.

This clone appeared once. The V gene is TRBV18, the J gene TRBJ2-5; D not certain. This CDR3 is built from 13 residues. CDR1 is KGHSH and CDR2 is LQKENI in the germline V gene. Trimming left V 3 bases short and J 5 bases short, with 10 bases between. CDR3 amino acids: CASSPVPGETQYF. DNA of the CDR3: TGTGCCAGCTCACCCGTTCCCGGGGAGACCCAGTACTTC. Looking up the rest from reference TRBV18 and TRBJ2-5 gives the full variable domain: NAGVMQNPRHLVRRRGQEARLRCSPMKGHSHVYWYRQLPEEGLKFMVYLQKENIIDESGMPKERFSAEFPKEGPSILRIQQVVRGDSAAYFCASSPVPGETQYFGPGTRLLVL.

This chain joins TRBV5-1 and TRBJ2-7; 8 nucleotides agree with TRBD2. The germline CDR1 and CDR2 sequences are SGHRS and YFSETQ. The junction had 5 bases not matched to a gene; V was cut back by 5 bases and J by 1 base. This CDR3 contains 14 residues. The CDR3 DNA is TGCGCCAGCAGAACACTAGCGGAATCCTACGAGCAGTACTTC. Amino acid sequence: CASRTLAESYEQYF.

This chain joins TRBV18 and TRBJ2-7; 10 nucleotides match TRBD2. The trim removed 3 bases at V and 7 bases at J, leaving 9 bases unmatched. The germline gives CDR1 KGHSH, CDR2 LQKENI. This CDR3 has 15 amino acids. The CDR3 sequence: CASSPGLARSEEQYF. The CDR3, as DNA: TGTGCCAGCTCACCGGGACTAGCGAGGAGTGAAGAGCAGTACTTC.

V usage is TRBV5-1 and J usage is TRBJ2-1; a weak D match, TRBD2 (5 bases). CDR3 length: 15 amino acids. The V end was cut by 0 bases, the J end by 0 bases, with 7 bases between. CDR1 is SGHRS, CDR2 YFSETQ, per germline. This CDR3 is CASSLGSGSYNEQFF. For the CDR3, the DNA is TGCGCCAGCAGCTTGGGAAGCGGCTCCTACAATGAGCAGTTCTTC. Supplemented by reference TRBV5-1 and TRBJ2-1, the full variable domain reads KAGVTQTPRYLIKTRGQQVTLSCSPISGHRSVSWYQQTPGQGLQFLFEYFSETQRNKGNFPGRFSGRQFSNSRSEMNVSTLELGDSALYLCASSLGSGSYNEQFFGPGTRLTVL.

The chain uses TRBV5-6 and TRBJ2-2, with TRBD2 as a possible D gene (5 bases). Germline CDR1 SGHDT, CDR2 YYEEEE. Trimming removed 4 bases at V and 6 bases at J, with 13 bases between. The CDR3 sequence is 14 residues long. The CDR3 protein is CASSGPPSPGELFF. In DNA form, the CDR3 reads TGTGCCAGCAGCGGGCCCCCTAGCCCCGGGGAGCTGTTTTTT.

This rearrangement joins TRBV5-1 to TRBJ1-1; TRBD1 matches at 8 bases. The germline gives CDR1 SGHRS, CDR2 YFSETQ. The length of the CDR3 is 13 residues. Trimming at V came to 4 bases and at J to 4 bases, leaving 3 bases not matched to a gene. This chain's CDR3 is CASSNTGGTEAFF. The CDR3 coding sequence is TGCGCCAGCAGCAACACAGGGGGCACTGAAGCTTTCTTT. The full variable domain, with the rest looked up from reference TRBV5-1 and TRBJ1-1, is KAGVTQTPRYLIKTRGQQVTLSCSPISGHRSVSWYQQTPGQGLQFLFEYFSETQRNKGNFPGRFSGRQFSNSRSEMNVSTLELGDSALYLCASSNTGGTEAFFGQGTRLTVV.

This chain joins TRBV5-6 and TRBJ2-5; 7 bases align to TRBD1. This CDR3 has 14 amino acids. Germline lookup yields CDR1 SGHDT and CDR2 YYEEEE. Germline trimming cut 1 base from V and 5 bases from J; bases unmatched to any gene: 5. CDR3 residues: CASSLLTGEETQYF. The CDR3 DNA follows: TGTGCCAGCAGCTTGTTAACAGGGGAGGAGACCCAGTACTTC.

The CDR3 here is CASSFAGGTYEQYF. Here the CDR3 DNA reads TGTGCCAGCAGCTTTGCCGGGGGTACCTACGAGCAGTACTTC. The rearrangement uses TRBV7-9 and TRBJ2-7, with TRBD2 as a possible D gene (6 bases). The germline CDR1 and CDR2 sequences are SEHNR and FQNEAQ (reference sequence). Trimming stripped 3 bases from V and 2 bases from J, with 11 bases between. CDR3 length equals 14 residues.

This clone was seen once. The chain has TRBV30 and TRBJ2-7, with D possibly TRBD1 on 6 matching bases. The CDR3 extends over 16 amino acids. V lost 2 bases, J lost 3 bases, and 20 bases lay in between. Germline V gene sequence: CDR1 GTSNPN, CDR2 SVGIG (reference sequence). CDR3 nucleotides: TGTGCCTGGAGTCTCCGTACAGGGAAAGGGGGCTACGAGCAGTACTTC. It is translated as CAWSLRTGKGGYEQYF.

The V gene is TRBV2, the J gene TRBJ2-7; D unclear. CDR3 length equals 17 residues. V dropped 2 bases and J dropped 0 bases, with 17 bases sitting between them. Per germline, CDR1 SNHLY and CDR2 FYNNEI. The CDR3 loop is CASSEFVSSDYSYEQYF. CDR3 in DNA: TGTGCCAGCAGTGAATTTGTTTCGTCCGATTACTCCTACGAGCAGTACTTC.

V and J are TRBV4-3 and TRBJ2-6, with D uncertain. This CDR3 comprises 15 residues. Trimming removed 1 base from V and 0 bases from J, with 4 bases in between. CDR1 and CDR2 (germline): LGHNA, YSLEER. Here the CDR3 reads CASSQGFSGANVLTF. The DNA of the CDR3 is TGCGCCAGCAGCCAAGGATTCTCTGGGGCCAACGTCCTGACTTTC.

CDR3 sequence: CASSFDDREAETQYF. CDR3 sequence (DNA): TGTGCCAGCAGCTTTGACGACAGGGAGGCAGAGACCCAGTACTTC. The rearrangement uses TRBV7-9 and TRBJ2-5, with D maybe TRBD1 (7 bases). The CDR3 is made up of 15 amino acids. Germline CDR1 reads SEHNR; CDR2 reads FQNEAQ (reference sequence). V dropped 3 bases and J dropped 4 bases, with 15 bases sitting between them.

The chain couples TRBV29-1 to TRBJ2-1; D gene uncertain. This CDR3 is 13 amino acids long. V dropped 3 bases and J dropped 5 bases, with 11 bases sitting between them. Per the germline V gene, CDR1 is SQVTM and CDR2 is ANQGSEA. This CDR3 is CSVDVRSDNEQFF. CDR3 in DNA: TGCAGCGTTGATGTCAGATCGGACAATGAGCAGTTCTTC.

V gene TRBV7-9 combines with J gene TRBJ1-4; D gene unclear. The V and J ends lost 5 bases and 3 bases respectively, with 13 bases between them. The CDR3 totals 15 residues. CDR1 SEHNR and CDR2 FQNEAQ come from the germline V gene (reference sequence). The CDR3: CASSPGSRANEKLFF. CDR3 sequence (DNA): TGTGCCAGCAGCCCGGGGTCACGAGCTAATGAAAAACTGTTTTTT. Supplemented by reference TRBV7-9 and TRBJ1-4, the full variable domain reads DTGVSQNPRHKITKRGQNVTFRCDPISEHNRLYWYRQTLGQGPEFLTYFQNEAQLEKSRLLSDRFSAERPKGSFSTLEIQRTEQGDSAMYLCASSPGSRANEKLFFGSGTQLSVL.

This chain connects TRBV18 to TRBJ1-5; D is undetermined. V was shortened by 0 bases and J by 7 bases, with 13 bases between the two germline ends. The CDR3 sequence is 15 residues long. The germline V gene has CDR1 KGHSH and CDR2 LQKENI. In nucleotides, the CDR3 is TGTGCCAGCTCACCACCGGCCCTCACCGGACAGCCCCAGCATTTT. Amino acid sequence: CASSPPALTGQPQHF.